This T cell receptor (beta chain) was recorded in a study of T-cell reconstitution after alpha-beta-depleted transplantation in children. Overall study findings and caveats: A year had passed since transplant, and T-cell counts and diversity by then came mostly from newly produced T cells. Reportedly, alpha-beta T cells present about two months post-transplant originated from several hundred expanded clones of graft origin. Elevated TCRbeta diversity at day 60 was traced, in some patients, to surviving recipient T cells and thymic progenitors.

The junction had 11 bases not matched to a gene; V was cut back by 2 bases and J by 7 bases. The CDR3 covers 16 residues. Per germline, CDR1 SNHLY and CDR2 FYNNEI. This clonotype was counted between two and nine times. As yet, its antigen is unknown. Unique molecular identifiers were incorporated when the TCRbeta library was constructed. TCRdb recomputed calls from the PCR reads with MiXCR, one row per CDR3 protein. The sample consists of under 400,000 distinct CDR3 sequences, roughly 25% of them appearing once. Sequenced material: PBMCs, mostly from graft donor cells, taken 180 days after TCRalphabeta/CD19-depleted stem cell transplant. The receptor's source is a male patient aged 10-17 years who had a stem cell transplant for acute lymphoblastic leukemia, so the T cells may come from the graft donor. The gene calls are TRBV2 and TRBJ2-1; 7 bases fit TRBD2. The chain's CDR3 is CASSEPRGRPQNEQFF. CDR3 sequence (DNA): TGTGCCAGCAGTGAACCCCGCGGGAGACCTCAGAATGAGCAGTTCTTC.